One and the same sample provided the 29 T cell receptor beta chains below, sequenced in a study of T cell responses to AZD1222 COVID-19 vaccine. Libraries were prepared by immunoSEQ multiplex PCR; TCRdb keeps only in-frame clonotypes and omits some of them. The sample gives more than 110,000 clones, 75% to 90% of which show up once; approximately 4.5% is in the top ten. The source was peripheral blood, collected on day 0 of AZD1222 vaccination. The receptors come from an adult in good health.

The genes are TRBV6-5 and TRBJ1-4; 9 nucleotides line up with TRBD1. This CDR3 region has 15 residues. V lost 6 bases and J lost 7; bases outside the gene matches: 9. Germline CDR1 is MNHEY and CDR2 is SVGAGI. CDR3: CASSTYRGRREKLFF. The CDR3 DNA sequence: TGTGCCAGCAGCACCTACAGGGGGCGCCGTGAAAAACTGTTTTTT.

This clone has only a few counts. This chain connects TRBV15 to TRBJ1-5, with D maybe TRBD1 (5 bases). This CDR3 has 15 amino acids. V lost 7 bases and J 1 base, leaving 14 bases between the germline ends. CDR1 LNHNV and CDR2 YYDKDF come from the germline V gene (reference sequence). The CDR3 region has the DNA TGTGCCACCACCGACGGGGGGAAAAGCAATCAGCCCCAGCATTTT. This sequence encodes CATTDGGKSNQPQHF.

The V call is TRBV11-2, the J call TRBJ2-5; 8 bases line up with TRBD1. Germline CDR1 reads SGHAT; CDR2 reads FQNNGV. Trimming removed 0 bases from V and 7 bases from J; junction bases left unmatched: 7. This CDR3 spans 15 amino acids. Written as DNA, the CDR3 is TGTGCCAGCAGCTTAGAGGGACAGGTTCTCGGGACCCAGTACTTC. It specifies CASSLEGQVLGTQYF.

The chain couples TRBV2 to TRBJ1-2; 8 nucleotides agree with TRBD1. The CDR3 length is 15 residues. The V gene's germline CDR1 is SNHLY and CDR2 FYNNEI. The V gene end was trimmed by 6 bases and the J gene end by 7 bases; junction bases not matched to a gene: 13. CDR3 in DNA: TGTGCCAGCAGCCCGACAGGGGCAGAGGGGGGTGGCTACACCTTC. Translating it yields CASSPTGAEGGGYTF.

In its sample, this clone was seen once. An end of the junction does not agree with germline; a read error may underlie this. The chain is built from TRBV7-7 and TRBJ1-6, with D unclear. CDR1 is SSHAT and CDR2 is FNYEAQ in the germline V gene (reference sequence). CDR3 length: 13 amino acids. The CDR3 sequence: CASTPSVNSPLHF. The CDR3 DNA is TGTGCTAGCACCCCGAGCGTCAATTCACCCCTCCACTTT. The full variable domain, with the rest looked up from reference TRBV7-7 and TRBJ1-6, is GAGVSQSPRYKVTKRGQDVTLRCDPISSHATLYWYQQALGQGPEFLTYFNYEAQPDKSGLPSDRFSAERPEGSISTLTIQRTEQRDSAMYRCASTPSVNSPLHFGNGTRLTVT.

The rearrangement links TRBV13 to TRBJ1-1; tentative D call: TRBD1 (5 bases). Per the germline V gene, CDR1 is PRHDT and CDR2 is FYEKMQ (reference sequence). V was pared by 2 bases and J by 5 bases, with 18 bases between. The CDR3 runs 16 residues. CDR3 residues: CASSLIQGSSGTEAFF. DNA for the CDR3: TGTGCCAGCAGCTTAATTCAGGGATCAAGTGGGACTGAAGCTTTCTTT.

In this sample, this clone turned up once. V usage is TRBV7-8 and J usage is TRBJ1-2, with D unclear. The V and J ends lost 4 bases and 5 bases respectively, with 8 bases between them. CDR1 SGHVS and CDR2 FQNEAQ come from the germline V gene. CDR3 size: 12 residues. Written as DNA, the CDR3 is TGTGCCAGCAGCTCAGCGAAGTATGGCTACACCTTC. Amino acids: CASSSAKYGYTF.

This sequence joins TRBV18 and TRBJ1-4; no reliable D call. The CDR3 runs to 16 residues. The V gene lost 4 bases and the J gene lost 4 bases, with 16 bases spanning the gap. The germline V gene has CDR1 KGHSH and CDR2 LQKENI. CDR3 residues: CASSLRVATSNEKLFF. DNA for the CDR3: TGTGCCAGCTCACTTAGGGTCGCAACGAGTAATGAAAAACTGTTTTTT.

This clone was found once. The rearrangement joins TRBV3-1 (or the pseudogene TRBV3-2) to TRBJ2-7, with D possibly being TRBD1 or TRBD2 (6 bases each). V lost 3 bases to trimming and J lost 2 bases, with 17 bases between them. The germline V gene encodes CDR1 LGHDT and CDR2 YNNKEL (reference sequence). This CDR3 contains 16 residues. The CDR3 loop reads CASSQRDTFQAYEQYF. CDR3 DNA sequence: TGTGCCAGCAGCCAGCGGGACACCTTTCAAGCCTACGAGCAGTACTTC.

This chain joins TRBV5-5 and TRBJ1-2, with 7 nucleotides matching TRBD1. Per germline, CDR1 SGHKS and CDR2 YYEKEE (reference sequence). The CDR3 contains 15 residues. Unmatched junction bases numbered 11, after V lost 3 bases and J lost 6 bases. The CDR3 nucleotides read TGTGCCAGCAGCTCCCCAGGGGGTCCGATTAATGGCTACACCTTC. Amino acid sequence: CASSSPGGPINGYTF.

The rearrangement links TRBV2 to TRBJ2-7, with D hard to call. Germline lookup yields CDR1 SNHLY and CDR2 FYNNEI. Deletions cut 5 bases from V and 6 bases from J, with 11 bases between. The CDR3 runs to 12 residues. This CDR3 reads CASSPSGIEQYF. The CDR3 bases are TGTGCCAGCAGTCCCTCCGGAATCGAGCAGTACTTC.

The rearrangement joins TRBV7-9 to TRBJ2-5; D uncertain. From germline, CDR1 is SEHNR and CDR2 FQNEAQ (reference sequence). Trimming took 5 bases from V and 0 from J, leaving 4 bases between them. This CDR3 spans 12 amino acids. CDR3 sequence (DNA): TGTGCCAGCAGCACCAACCAAGAGACCCAGTACTTC. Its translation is CASSTNQETQYF.

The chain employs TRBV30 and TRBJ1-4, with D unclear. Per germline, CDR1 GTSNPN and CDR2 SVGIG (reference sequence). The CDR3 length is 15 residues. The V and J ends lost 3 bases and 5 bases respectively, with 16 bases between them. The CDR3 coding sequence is TGTGCCTGGAGGGCTAAGATAGCCCGAAATGAAAAACTGTTTTTT. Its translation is CAWRAKIARNEKLFF.

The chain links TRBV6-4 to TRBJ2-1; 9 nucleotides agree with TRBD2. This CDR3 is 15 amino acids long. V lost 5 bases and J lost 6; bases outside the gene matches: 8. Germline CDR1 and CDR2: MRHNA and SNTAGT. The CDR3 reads CASSSTGTSPNEQFF. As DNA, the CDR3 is TGTGCCAGCAGTTCCACCGGGACTAGCCCCAATGAGCAGTTCTTC.

DNA of the CDR3: TGTGCCAGCAGCCTACCGGGCACCCTTGAAGCTTTCTTT. The encoded protein is CASSLPGTLEAFF. This rearrangement joins TRBV5-6 to TRBJ1-1, with D unclear. With 4 bases removed from V and 7 bases from J, the gap between germline ends came to 14 bases. Germline CDR1 and CDR2: SGHDT and YYEEEE. The CDR3 loop spans 13 amino acids.

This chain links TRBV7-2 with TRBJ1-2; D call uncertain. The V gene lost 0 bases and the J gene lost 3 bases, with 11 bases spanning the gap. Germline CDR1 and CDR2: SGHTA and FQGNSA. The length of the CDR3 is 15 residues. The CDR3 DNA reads TGTGCCAGCAGCTTAGCGCGCAGAGGGTACTATGGCTACACCTTC. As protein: CASSLARRGYYGYTF.

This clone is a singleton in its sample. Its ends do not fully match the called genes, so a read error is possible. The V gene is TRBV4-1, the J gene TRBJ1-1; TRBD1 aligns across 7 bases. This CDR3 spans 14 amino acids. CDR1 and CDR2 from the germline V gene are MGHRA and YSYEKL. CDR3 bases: TGCGCCAGCAGCGAAGACAGGGCGAACACTGAAGCTTTCTTT. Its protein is CASSEDRANTEAFF.

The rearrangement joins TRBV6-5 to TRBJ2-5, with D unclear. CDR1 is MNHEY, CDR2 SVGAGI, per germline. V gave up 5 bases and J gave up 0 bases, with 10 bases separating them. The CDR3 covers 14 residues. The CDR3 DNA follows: TGTGCCAGCAGTACTCCACAGTACCAAGAGACCCAGTACTTC. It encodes CASSTPQYQETQYF.

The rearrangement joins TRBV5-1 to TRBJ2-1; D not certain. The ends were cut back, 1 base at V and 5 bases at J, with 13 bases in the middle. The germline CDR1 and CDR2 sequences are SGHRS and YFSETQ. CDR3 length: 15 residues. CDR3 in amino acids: CASSLRHVANNEQFF. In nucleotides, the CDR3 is TGCGCCAGCAGCTTGCGGCACGTCGCAAACAATGAGCAGTTCTTC.

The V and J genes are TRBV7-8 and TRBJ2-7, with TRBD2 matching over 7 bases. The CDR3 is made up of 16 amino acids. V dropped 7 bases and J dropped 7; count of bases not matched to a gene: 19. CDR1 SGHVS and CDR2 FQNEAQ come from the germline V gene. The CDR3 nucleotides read TGTGCCAGCATCTCGACGGGGCTAGCGGTTACCTCGGAGCAGTACTTC. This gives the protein CASISTGLAVTSEQYF.

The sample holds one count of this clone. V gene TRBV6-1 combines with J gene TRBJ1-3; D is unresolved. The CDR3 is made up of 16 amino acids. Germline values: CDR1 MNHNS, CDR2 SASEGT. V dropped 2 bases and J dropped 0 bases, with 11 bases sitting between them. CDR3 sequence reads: CASSERPVASGNTIYF. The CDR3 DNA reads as TGTGCCAGCAGTGAACGTCCAGTAGCCTCTGGAAACACCATATATTTT.

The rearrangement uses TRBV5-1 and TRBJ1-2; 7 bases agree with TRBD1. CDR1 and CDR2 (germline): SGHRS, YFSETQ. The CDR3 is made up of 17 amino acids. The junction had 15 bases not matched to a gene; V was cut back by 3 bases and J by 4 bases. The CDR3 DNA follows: TGCGCCAGCAGCTCGTTTATAAACAGGGGTAGACGCTATGGCTACACCTTC. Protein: CASSSFINRGRRYGYTF.

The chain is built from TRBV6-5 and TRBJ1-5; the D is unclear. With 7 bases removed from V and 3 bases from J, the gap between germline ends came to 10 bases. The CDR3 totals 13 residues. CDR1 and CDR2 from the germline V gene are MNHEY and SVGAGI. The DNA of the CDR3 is TGTGCCAGCACCTCCGGTTTCAATCAGCCCCAGCATTTT. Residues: CASTSGFNQPQHF.

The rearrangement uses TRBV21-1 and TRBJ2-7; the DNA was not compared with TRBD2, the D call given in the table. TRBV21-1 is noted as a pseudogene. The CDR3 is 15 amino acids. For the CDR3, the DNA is TGTGCCAGCAGCAAATCCCCGGCGAGGGCCGCCGAGCAGTACTTC. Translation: CASSKSPARAAEQYF.

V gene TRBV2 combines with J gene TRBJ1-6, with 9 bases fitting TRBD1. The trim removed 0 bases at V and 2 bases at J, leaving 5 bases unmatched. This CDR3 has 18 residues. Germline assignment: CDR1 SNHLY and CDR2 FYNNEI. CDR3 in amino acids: CASSEAWGTGTYNSPLHF. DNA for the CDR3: TGTGCCAGCAGTGAAGCGTGGGGGACAGGGACCTATAATTCACCCCTCCACTTT.

The CDR3 here is CAYLEGSSNNSPLHF. CDR3 bases: TGTGCCTACCTTGAGGGCTCCTCTAATAATTCACCCCTCCACTTT. V and J are TRBV2 and TRBJ1-6; D is unclear. V was shortened by 11 bases and J by 5 bases, with 19 bases between the two germline ends. Germline loops: CDR1 SNHLY, CDR2 FYNNEI. The CDR3 has 15 amino acids.

The chain's CDR3 is CASSPGGKETQYF. In nucleotides, the CDR3 is TGTGCCAGCTCACCAGGAGGAAAAGAGACCCAGTACTTC. This sequence joins TRBV18 and TRBJ2-5; the D gene is possibly TRBD2 (5 bases). Germline V gene lookup returns CDR1 KGHSH and CDR2 LQKENI. The germline V and J ends were trimmed by 2 bases and 3 bases, with 7 bases remaining between them. The length of the CDR3 is 13 residues.

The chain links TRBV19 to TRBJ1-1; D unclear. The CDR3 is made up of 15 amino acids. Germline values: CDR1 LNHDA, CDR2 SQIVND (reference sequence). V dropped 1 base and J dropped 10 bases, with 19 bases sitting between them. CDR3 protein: CASSIGFVPSERAFF. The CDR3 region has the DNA TGTGCCAGTAGTATAGGTTTCGTGCCCTCAGAACGAGCTTTCTTT.

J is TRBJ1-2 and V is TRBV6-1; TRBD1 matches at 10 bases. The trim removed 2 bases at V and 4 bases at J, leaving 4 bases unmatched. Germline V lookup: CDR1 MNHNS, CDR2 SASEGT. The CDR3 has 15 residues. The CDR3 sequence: CASSESRTGGYGYTF. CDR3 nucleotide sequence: TGTGCCAGCAGTGAATCTCGGACAGGGGGCTATGGCTACACCTTC.